The 24 T cell receptor beta chains below come from one sample, sequenced in a study of cytomegalovirus exposure and HLA in healthy donors (dated by TCRdb to 2017 to 2019). Receptor amplification or capture employed the immunoSEQ multiplex PCR assay. In its TCRdb copy, this immuneACCESS table keeps in-frame sequences only and misses some clones. Where compared with another copy, unresolved V genes explain less than half of these, and the others have no known cause. Present in this sample are about 160,000 clones, around nine tenths of which were seen just once. The top ten clones comprise 4% to 5% of the sample. What was sequenced was PBMCs. These receptors were taken from a man younger than 30 in good health and CMV-seropositive.

This clone was detected only once. The CDR3 is CASSTSTGNHNEQFF. CDR3 bases: TGTGCCAGCAGCACGAGTACAGGGAACCACAATGAGCAGTTCTTC. This chain links TRBV9 with TRBJ2-1; D possibly corresponds to TRBD1 (6 bases). Germline V gene sequence: CDR1 SGDLS, CDR2 YYNGEE. Trimming took 4 bases from V and 5 from J, leaving 16 bases between them. The CDR3 runs to 15 residues.

This clone was counted a single time. The V and J genes are TRBV5-1 and TRBJ2-1, with TRBD1 matching over 7 bases. The CDR3 length is 16 residues. Per the germline V gene, CDR1 is SGHRS and CDR2 is YFSETQ. V shed 0 bases and J 3 bases; nucleotides not matched to a gene: 6. The CDR3 bases are TGCGCCAGCAGCTTGGGCCTAGGGGGCTTCTACAATGAGCAGTTCTTC. Translating it yields CASSLGLGGFYNEQFF.

In this sample, this clone turned up once. This chain uses TRBV6-1 with TRBJ2-7; 9 bases fit TRBD2. Trimming removed 2 bases from V and 2 bases from J; junction bases left unmatched: 4. Germline-derived CDR1 and CDR2 are MNHNS and SASEGT. The CDR3 totals 15 residues. The DNA for the CDR3 is TGTGCCAGCAGTGAACCCCTAGCGGGACCCTACGAGCAGTACTTC. This encodes CASSEPLAGPYEQYF.

The table lists this clone with a few counts. The V call is TRBV2, the J call TRBJ2-5, with 7 nucleotides matching TRBD2. The CDR3 sequence is 16 residues long. Germline values: CDR1 SNHLY, CDR2 FYNNEI. V shed 6 bases and J 1 base; nucleotides not matched to a gene: 11. As DNA, the CDR3 is TGTGCCAGCAGGGGGGGGAAGGCCCGGGCCCAAGAGACCCAGTACTTC. Translated: CASRGGKARAQETQYF.

The chain recombines TRBV29-1 with TRBJ2-3; tentative D call: TRBD1 (5 bases). The V gene lost 4 bases and the J gene lost 3 bases, with 11 bases spanning the gap. CDR3 length: 13 amino acids. CDR1 and CDR2 from the germline V gene are SQVTM and ANQGSEA. In DNA, the CDR3 is TGCAGCGTTGGTGTGGGGCAGACAGATACGCAGTATTTT. Translating gives CSVGVGQTDTQYF.

The chain employs TRBV27 and TRBJ1-1; D call uncertain. V gave up 6 bases and J gave up 0 bases, with 8 bases separating them. The CDR3 has 13 residues. Germline CDR1 MNHEY, CDR2 SMNVEV (reference sequence). The DNA of the CDR3 is TGTGCCAGCAGGAAAGAGATGAACACTGAAGCTTTCTTT. Translating it yields CASRKEMNTEAFF.

V gene TRBV7-2 combines with J gene TRBJ2-5, with D unclear. Trimming stripped 4 bases from V and 5 bases from J, with 8 bases between. The CDR3 has 12 amino acids. Looked up from germline, CDR1 is SGHTA and CDR2 is FQGNSA. The CDR3: CASSSNRETQYF. The DNA for the CDR3 is TGTGCCAGCAGCTCTAACCGGGAGACCCAGTACTTC. The full variable domain, rest sourced from reference TRBV7-2 and TRBJ2-5, is GAGVSQSPSNKVTEKGKDVELRCDPISGHTALYWYRQSLGQGLEFLIYFQGNSAPDKSGLPSDRFSAERTGGSVSTLTIQRTQQEDSAVYLCASSSNRETQYFGPGTRLLVL.

This chain connects TRBV5-1 to TRBJ2-5, with D unresolved. The V end was cut by 3 bases, the J end by 1 base, with 13 bases between. The CDR3 is 15 residues long. Germline CDR1 reads SGHRS; CDR2 reads YFSETQ. In DNA form, the CDR3 reads TGCGCCAGCAGCTCCGTAATACCAGTCCAAGAGACCCAGTACTTC. This gives the protein CASSSVIPVQETQYF.

The rearrangement uses TRBV11-3 and TRBJ2-1; D is perhaps TRBD2 (6 bases). Germline CDR1 is SGHNT and CDR2 is YENEEA. V lost 4 bases, J lost 3 bases, and 7 bases lay in between. The CDR3 totals 13 residues. The DNA of the CDR3 is TGTGCCAGCAGCTCGGACTACTACAATGAGCAGTTCTTC. This translates into CASSSDYYNEQFF.

This clone was detected once. V usage is TRBV19 and J usage is TRBJ2-2; 9 bases agree with TRBD1. V dropped 5 bases and J dropped 5; count of bases not matched to a gene: 6. The germline V gene encodes CDR1 LNHDA and CDR2 SQIVND (reference sequence). This CDR3 region has 15 residues. CDR3 in amino acids: CASSQGTGLTGELFF. The CDR3 coding sequence is TGTGCCAGTAGTCAAGGGACAGGGTTGACCGGGGAGCTGTTTTTT. The whole variable domain, remainder taken from reference TRBV19 and TRBJ2-2, is DGGITQSPKYLFRKEGQNVTLSCEQNLNHDAMYWYRQDPGQGLRLIYYSQIVNDFQKGDIAEGYSVSREKKESFPLTVTSAQKNPTAFYLCASSQGTGLTGELFFGEGSRLTVL.

The chain uses TRBV28 and TRBJ2-7; the D gene is possibly TRBD2 (5 bases). V lost 8 bases, J lost 0 bases, and 8 bases lay in between. This CDR3 is 12 amino acids long. Germline CDR1 is MDHEN and CDR2 is SYDVKM. The CDR3 loop reads CASGSISYEQYF. CDR3 nucleotides: TGTGCCAGCGGGAGTATCTCCTACGAGCAGTACTTC.

The CDR3 reads CASKERDRGFETQYF. DNA of the CDR3: TGTGCCAGCAAAGAGAGGGACAGGGGTTTCGAGACCCAGTACTTC. The chain carries TRBV6-4 and TRBJ2-5; TRBD1 matches 10 bases. With V trimmed by 7 bases and J by 5 bases, 10 bases remained unmatched. The CDR3 has 15 residues. Germline V CDR1 and CDR2: MRHNA, SNTAGT.

The CDR3 region has the DNA TGTGCCAGCAGTCCACTCGACAGCCGGAGCTCCTACGAGCAGTACTTC. Translating gives CASSPLDSRSSYEQYF. This chain joins TRBV27 and TRBJ2-7; D might be TRBD1 (5 bases). Trimming removed 5 bases from V and 0 bases from J, with 17 bases in between. The V gene's germline CDR1 is MNHEY and CDR2 SMNVEV (reference sequence). The CDR3 length is 16 residues.

J is TRBJ1-2 and V is TRBV28, with D tentatively TRBD1 (5 bases). Trimming took off 7 bases at V and 8 bases at J, with 14 bases between the two ends. CDR1 MDHEN and CDR2 SYDVKM come from the germline V gene. The CDR3 extends over 12 amino acids. This chain's CDR3 is CASKPLGGGYTF. In nucleotides, the CDR3 is TGTGCCAGCAAACCCTTGGGGGGAGGCTACACCTTC.

The chain employs TRBV6-5 and TRBJ2-2, with TRBD1 as a possible D gene (7 bases). Trimming removed 4 bases at V and 4 bases at J, with 16 bases between. Per the germline V gene, CDR1 is MNHEY and CDR2 is SVGAGI. This CDR3 contains 16 residues. CDR3 nucleotide sequence: TGTGCCAGCAGTTGGTCGGGGGACAGAAGCACCGGGGAGCTGTTTTTT. As protein: CASSWSGDRSTGELFF.

The rearrangement links TRBV6-4 to TRBJ2-1, with 11 bases that match TRBD1. In germline, CDR1 is MRHNA, CDR2 SNTAGT. The CDR3 extends over 15 amino acids. V lost 4 bases to trimming and J lost 6 bases; unmatched junction nucleotides: 5. The CDR3 loop reads CASSATGTGGNEQFF. CDR3 sequence (DNA): TGTGCCAGCAGTGCTACCGGGACAGGGGGCAATGAGCAGTTCTTC.

The rearrangement uses TRBV7-9 and TRBJ2-3, with 12 bases lining up with TRBD2. Germline lookup yields CDR1 SEHNR and CDR2 FQNEAQ (reference sequence). J was trimmed by 4 bases and V by 6 bases; bases with no gene match: 5. The CDR3 has 15 residues. The CDR3 loop reads CASRTSGSRADTQYF. Here the CDR3 DNA reads TGTGCCAGCAGGACTAGCGGGAGTCGAGCAGATACGCAGTATTTT.

This clone appeared a single time. The rearrangement joins TRBV6-5 to TRBJ1-1; 9 bases are shared with TRBD1. The CDR3 runs to 15 residues. V was pared by 0 bases and J by 2 bases, with 1 base of the junction left unmatched. Germline values: CDR1 MNHEY, CDR2 SVGAGI. In nucleotides, the CDR3 is TGTGCCAGCAGTTACTCACAGGGGGCAAACACTGAAGCTTTCTTT. Translated, it gives CASSYSQGANTEAFF.

This rearrangement joins TRBV7-9 to TRBJ2-3, with a tentative D call TRBD2 (6 bases). This CDR3 spans 13 amino acids. The V end was cut by 4 bases, the J end by 6 bases, with 11 bases between. Per the germline V gene, CDR1 is SEHNR and CDR2 is FQNEAQ (reference sequence). The CDR3 DNA follows: TGTGCCAGCAGCTGGGACTTCGGGGATACGCAGTATTTT. This gives the protein CASSWDFGDTQYF.

This clone was seen a few times. The chain carries TRBV30 and TRBJ1-1; possibly TRBD1 for D (5 bases). CDR1 and CDR2 (germline): GTSNPN, SVGIG (reference sequence). The CDR3 extends over 12 amino acids. V dropped 5 bases and J dropped 0 bases, with 7 bases sitting between them. The CDR3 is CAWGQMNTEAFF. The CDR3 region has the DNA TGTGCCTGGGGACAAATGAACACTGAAGCTTTCTTT.

This sequence joins TRBV7-8 and TRBJ2-6; D gene ambiguous. Germline values: CDR1 SGHVS, CDR2 FQNEAQ. The CDR3 is 17 amino acids. V dropped 1 base and J dropped 2 bases, with 12 bases sitting between them. The CDR3 sequence: CASSLGVLGAGANVLTF. The CDR3 DNA sequence: TGTGCCAGCAGCTTAGGTGTCCTAGGAGCTGGGGCCAACGTCCTGACTTTC.

This chain uses TRBV9 with TRBJ2-6; D is possibly TRBD1 (6 bases). The CDR3 loop spans 15 amino acids. Trimming stripped 5 bases from V and 1 base from J, with 10 bases between. Germline loops: CDR1 SGDLS, CDR2 YYNGEE. CDR3 nucleotide sequence: TGTGCCAGCAGTCAACAGGGATCTGGGGCCAACGTCCTGACTTTC. The encoded protein is CASSQQGSGANVLTF. The full variable domain, completed using reference TRBV9 and TRBJ2-6, is DSGVTQTPKHLITATGQRVTLRCSPRSGDLSVYWYQQSLDQGLQFLIQYYNGEERAKGNILERFSAQQFPDLHSELNLSSLELGDSALYFCASSQQGSGANVLTFGAGSRLTVL.

The V call is TRBV7-9, the J call TRBJ2-7, with a possible D match to TRBD1 (6 bases). V was clipped by 6 bases and J by 0 bases, with 15 bases between them. The CDR3 has 15 amino acids. The germline CDR1 and CDR2 sequences are SEHNR and FQNEAQ (reference sequence). The CDR3 region has the DNA TGTGCCAGCAGGCGGCTCCGGGACACCTCCTACGAGCAGTACTTC. Translation: CASRRLRDTSYEQYF.

The gene calls are TRBV6-5 and TRBJ2-5; perhaps TRBD2 as D (5 bases). Germline assignment: CDR1 MNHEY and CDR2 SVGAGI. Trimming took 6 bases from V and 1 from J, leaving 6 bases between them. The CDR3 sequence is 12 residues long. The CDR3 here is CASRRAQETQYF. CDR3 DNA: TGTGCCAGCAGGCGGGCCCAAGAGACCCAGTACTTC.